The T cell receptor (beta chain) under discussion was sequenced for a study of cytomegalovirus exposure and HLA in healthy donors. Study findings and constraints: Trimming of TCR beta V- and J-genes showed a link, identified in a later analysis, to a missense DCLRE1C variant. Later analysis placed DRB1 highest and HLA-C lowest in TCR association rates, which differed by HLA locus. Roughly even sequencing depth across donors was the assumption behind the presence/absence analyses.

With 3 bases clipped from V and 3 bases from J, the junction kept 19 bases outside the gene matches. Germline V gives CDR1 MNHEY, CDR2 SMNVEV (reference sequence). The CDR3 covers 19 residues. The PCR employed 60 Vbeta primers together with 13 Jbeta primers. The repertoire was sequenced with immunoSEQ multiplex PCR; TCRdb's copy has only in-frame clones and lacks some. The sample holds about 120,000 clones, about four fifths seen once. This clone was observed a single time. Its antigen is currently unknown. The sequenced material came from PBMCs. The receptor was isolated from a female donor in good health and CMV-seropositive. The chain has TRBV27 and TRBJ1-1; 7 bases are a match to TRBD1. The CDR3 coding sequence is TGTGCCAGCAGTTTTACAGACAGGGTTCGGGTGTCTGGGGACACTGAAGCTTTCTTT. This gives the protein CASSFTDRVRVSGDTEAFF.